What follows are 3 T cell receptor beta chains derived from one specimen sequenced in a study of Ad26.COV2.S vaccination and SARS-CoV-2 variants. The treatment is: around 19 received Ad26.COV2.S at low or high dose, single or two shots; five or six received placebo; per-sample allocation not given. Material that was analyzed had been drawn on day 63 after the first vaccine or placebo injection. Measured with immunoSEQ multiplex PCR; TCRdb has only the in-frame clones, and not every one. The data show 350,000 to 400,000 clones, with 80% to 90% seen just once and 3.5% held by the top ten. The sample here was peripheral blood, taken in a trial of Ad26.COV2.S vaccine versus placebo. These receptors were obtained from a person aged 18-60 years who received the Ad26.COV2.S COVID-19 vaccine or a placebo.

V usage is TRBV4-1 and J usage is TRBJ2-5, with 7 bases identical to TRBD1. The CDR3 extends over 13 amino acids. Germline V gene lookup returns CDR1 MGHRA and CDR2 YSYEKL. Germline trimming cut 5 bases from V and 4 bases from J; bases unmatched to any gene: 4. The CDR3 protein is CASSLTGLETQYF. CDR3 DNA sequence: TGCGCCAGCAGCTTGACAGGGCTAGAGACCCAGTACTTC.

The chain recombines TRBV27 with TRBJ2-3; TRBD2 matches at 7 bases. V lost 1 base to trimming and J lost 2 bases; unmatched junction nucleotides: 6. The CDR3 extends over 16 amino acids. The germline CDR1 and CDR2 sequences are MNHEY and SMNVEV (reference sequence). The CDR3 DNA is TGTGCCAGCAGTTTATTGGAAAGCGGGGACACAGATACGCAGTATTTT. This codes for CASSLLESGDTDTQYF.

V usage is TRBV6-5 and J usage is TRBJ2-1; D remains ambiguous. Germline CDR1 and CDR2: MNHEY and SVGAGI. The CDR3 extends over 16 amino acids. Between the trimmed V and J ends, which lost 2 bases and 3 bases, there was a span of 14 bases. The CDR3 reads CASSYDGSVGYNEQFF. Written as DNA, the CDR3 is TGTGCCAGCAGTTACGATGGGTCCGTCGGCTACAATGAGCAGTTCTTC.